These 7 T cell receptor beta chains share one sample of origin, sequenced in a study of T-cell memory formation after mild COVID-19. In TCRdb, the 5' RACE reads were re-called with MiXCR into one record per CDR3 protein. The sample has hundreds of thousands of distinct CDR3 sequences; under 25% are singletons. The sample consisted of PBMCs or a T cell subset sorted from them (not recorded which). These receptors came from an adult woman who had mild COVID-19 (a few samples of this study predate the infection). Cell type and time point are not known.

This clonotype showed up just a few times. The chain recombines TRBV29-1 with TRBJ1-1, with D tentatively TRBD1 (6 bases). The CDR3 has 13 amino acids. Germline CDR1 is SQVTM and CDR2 is ANQGSEA. Trimming took off 6 bases at V and 4 bases at J, with 15 bases between the two ends. CDR3 loop: CSVGQLPGTEAFF. The DNA for the CDR3 is TGCAGCGTGGGACAACTACCGGGCACTGAAGCTTTCTTT. The variable domain in full, with the rest retrieved from reference TRBV29-1 and TRBJ1-1, is SAVISQKPSRDICQRGTSLTIQCQVDSQVTMMFWYRQQPGQSLTLIATANQGSEATYESGFVIDKFPISRPNLTFSTLTVSNMSPEDSSIYLCSVGQLPGTEAFFGQGTRLTVV.

The rearrangement links TRBV2 to TRBJ1-2; maybe TRBD1 (5 bases). Germline values: CDR1 SNHLY, CDR2 FYNNEI. V dropped 6 bases and J dropped 5 bases, with 13 bases sitting between them. The CDR3 contains 13 residues. The CDR3 protein is CASSDLGVYGYTF. The CDR3 coding sequence is TGTGCCAGCAGCGACTTAGGGGTTTATGGCTACACCTTC.

The rearrangement uses TRBV18 and TRBJ1-1, with D perhaps TRBD1 (5 bases). Germline V gene data show CDR1 as KGHSH and CDR2 as LQKENI. Trimming cost V 3 bases and J 6 bases, with 11 bases left between them. The CDR3 has 13 residues. The CDR3 region has the DNA TGTGCCAGCTCACCGTCAGGGAGCTCTGAAGCTTTCTTT. The encoded protein is CASSPSGSSEAFF.

The chain is built from TRBV19 and TRBJ2-6, with D perhaps given as TRBD1 or TRBD2 (5 bases each). With 6 bases removed from V and 0 bases from J, the gap between germline ends came to 12 bases. CDR3 length: 16 residues. The germline gives CDR1 LNHDA, CDR2 SQIVND (reference sequence). CDR3 DNA: TGTGCCAGTAGCCGGGACCGGAGCTCTGGGGCCAACGTCCTGACTTTC. Its translation is CASSRDRSSGANVLTF.

The chain combines TRBV6-5 with TRBJ2-7; D possibly corresponds to TRBD2 (6 bases). CDR1 and CDR2 (germline): MNHEY, SVGAGI. This CDR3 has 14 residues. Trimming left V 2 bases short and J 3 bases short, with 11 bases between. CDR3 residues: CASSYTSTDYEQYF. The CDR3 region has the DNA TGTGCCAGCAGTTACACTAGCACCGACTACGAGCAGTACTTC.

There are many counts of this clonotype. This chain joins TRBV7-2 and TRBJ2-1; D may be TRBD2 (6 bases). The CDR3 loop spans 13 amino acids. Trimming stripped 3 bases from V and 9 bases from J, with 12 bases between. CDR1 and CDR2 (germline): SGHTA, FQGNSA. The CDR3 here is CASSFWTGVEQFF. CDR3 coding DNA: TGTGCCAGCAGCTTTTGGACGGGAGTTGAGCAGTTCTTC.

This clonotype was found a few times. The J gene is TRBJ1-1, the V gene TRBV9, with 8 positions matching TRBD1. V shed 3 bases, J shed 7 bases, and the junction held 11 bases outside the gene matches. CDR1 SGDLS and CDR2 YYNGEE come from the germline V gene. This CDR3 has 15 amino acids. In DNA, the CDR3 is TGTGCCAGCAGCGCGACAGGGGCCGCTGGATTTGAAGCTTTCTTT. Translating gives CASSATGAAGFEAFF. The full variable domain, its missing parts supplied by reference TRBV9 and TRBJ1-1, is DSGVTQTPKHLITATGQRVTLRCSPRSGDLSVYWYQQSLDQGLQFLIQYYNGEERAKGNILERFSAQQFPDLHSELNLSSLELGDSALYFCASSATGAAGFEAFFGQGTRLTVV.